Detailed here is one T cell receptor beta chain. Germline CDR1 reads LNHDA; CDR2 reads SQIVND (reference sequence). Trimming pared 7 bases from V and 4 bases from J, leaving 13 bases between. The CDR3 is 14 amino acids. The source of the sample is a study of blood T cell repertoires in COVID-19. The assay was immunoSEQ multiplex PCR, and TCRdb's table has in-frame clones only and misses some. The sample yields 140,000 or so clones, 70% to 80% seen once. The origin of this receptor is a woman in her 70s with COVID-19, enrolled during active disease. The sample taken for sequencing was peripheral blood. V gene TRBV19 combines with J gene TRBJ1-4; weak D call: TRBD1 (5 bases). The CDR3 is CASTPGGYNEKLFF. CDR3 DNA: TGTGCCAGTACCCCGGGGGGGTATAATGAAAAACTGTTTTTT.